The subject of this entry is one T cell receptor (beta chain). As a fraction of the sample, this clone is medium-sized (0.01 to 0.1%). Its antigen is still unknown. Per-base qualities were not stored, and no clone one base away is much larger. The time point label here, explained by the study, means: week 11, during vaccination. Each vaccine dose, consisting of 300 ug of a 20-mer mutant IDH1 peptide in Montanide, was administered subcutaneously with topical imiquimod. Donors had newly diagnosed WHO grade 3 or 4 IDH1-mutant astrocytomas with loss of nuclear ATRX. The samples were drawn from NOA16, a multicentre, single-arm, open-label phase I trial in Germany that tested a mutant IDH1 peptide vaccine in humans for the first time. Genomic DNA for TCRB sequencing was isolated from EDTA blood with the DNeasy Blood and Tissue Kit. The data originate from a study of a mutant IDH1 vaccine in newly diagnosed glioma (dated by TCRdb to about 2021). Context from the whole study: Patients were given eight vaccinations, in weeks 1, 3, 5, 7, 11, 15, 19 and 23, which matched visits V03 through V10. In the chemotherapy-containing groups, vaccination started alongside temozolomide cycles, whereas in patients who had radiotherapy alone it started 4-6 weeks after radiotherapy. The roughly 32 treated patients were about 60% male and roughly 40% female, with a mean age of approximately 38 years. Before enrollment, patients had received standard therapy of radiotherapy alone, temozolomide alone, or radiochemotherapy with temozolomide; most received the combination. Six visits were used for peripheral blood collection: V03 (baseline), V05, V07, V10, V12 and V13. Longitudinal TCRB deep sequencing was performed for about two dozen treated patients wherever samples were available for exploratory analyses. Study-wide conclusions, independent of this receptor: Across multiple MHC alleles, vaccine-induced immune responses were seen in around 94% of patients. No apparent relationship was observed between pseudoprogression and alterations in the top peripheral T cell clonotypes detected by TCRB sequencing. Availability determined which PBMC samples were chosen for TCRB deep sequencing. It was noted by the authors that analyses of patient blood samples could not be reproduced owing to sample limitations.

V is shortened by 5 bases, J by 0 bases, and the region joining them spans 10 bases. The germline V gene (reference sequence) provides CDR1 SEHNR and CDR2 FQNEAQ. The cysteine opens and the phenylalanine closes a CDR3 of 14 amino acids. Kept here is only the CDR3 DNA, which spans 42 bases and is read in frame from base 1. Library creation used the immunoSEQ multiplex PCR assay. Following the manufacturer's protocol, the hsTCRB Kit was used to amplify rearranged TCR beta chain sequences. An Illumina MiSeq was used to sequence the TCRB libraries. From the authors' description of their analysis: The proprietary platform of the kit vendor was used for demultiplexing, trimming and gene mapping. TCRdb holds this immuneACCESS table with in-frame rearrangements only. Some clones are missing; in checked studies, unresolved V genes explain under half, and the rest has no known cause. V and J calls and clone size are copied from that table; D and trimming were computed from the DNA. For this sample there are about 60,000 clones; about four fifths appear just once. The ten largest clones take up about 9% of the sample.

The sample here was PBMCs, taken from a glioma patient whose treatment included an IDH1 peptide vaccine. The sequence was obtained from a woman between 45 and 65 years old with glioma. This chain is built from TRBV7-9 and TRBJ1-1; possibly the D gene is TRBD1, per 5 matching bases. The nucleotide sequence reads TGTGCCAGCAGCCCCGGGGGAGTGAACACTGAAGCTTTCTTT. Its protein product is CASSPGGVNTEAFF.